This TCR beta chain was sequenced for a study of shared clonotypes between healthy human individuals. Study-level findings and limits: It was observed that roughly 5.5% of naive CD4 clonotypes were shared across a handful of donors. Sampling involved blood alone; tissue repertoires likely differ. At large depth, rarefaction still showed sorted-subset sequencing to be incomplete.

Study processing details: ImmunoSEQ only sent back junction sequences with no quality scores, so filtering was done differently. Measured with immunoSEQ multiplex PCR; TCRdb has only the in-frame clones, and not every one. That table is the source of V, J and clone size, and D and trimming were worked out from the DNA. This sample yields around 720,000 clones, of which around 73% are seen a single time; 1.5% to 2% belongs to the top ten. This clone turned up a few times. Its antigen is still unknown. This specimen includes other DNA sequences encoding the same CDR3. Trimming cost V 1 base and J 2 bases, with 4 bases left between them. This CDR3 has 12 residues. Per germline, CDR1 SGHRS and CDR2 YFSETQ.

The rearrangement uses TRBV5-1 and TRBJ2-7; D unclear. This TCR came from a woman aged 25 to 39 in good health. The sample comprised memory CD4+ T cells sorted from blood. Sample subset: CD45RA-negative fraction. The CDR3 DNA reads TGCGCCAGCAGCTTGTCGGCCTACGAGCAGTACTTC. This sequence encodes CASSLSAYEQYF.